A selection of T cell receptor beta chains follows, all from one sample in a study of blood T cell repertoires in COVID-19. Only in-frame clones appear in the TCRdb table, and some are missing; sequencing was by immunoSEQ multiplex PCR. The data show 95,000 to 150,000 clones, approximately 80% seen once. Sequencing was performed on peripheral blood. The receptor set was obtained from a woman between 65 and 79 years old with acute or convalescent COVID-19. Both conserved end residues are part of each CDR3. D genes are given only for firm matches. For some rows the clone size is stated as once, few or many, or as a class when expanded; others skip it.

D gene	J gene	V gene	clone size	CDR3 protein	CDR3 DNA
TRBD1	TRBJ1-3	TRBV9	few	CASSDPPQGAENTIYF	TGTGCCAGCAGCGACCCACCACAGGGGGCTGAAAACACCATATATTTT
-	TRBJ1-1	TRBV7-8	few	CASSLHTNTEAFF	TGTGCCAGCAGCTTACATACTAACACTGAAGCTTTCTTT
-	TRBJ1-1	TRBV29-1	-	CSVGQGSTEAFF	TGCAGCGTTGGGCAGGGATCCACTGAAGCTTTCTTT
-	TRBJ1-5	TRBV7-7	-	CASSLRDFPCHSNQPQHF	TGTGCCAGCAGCTTACGGGACTTTCCTTGCCATAGCAATCAGCCCCAGCATTTT
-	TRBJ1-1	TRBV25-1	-	CASSDPRVGDTEAFF	TGTGCCAGCAGTGATCCCAGAGTAGGGGACACTGAAGCTTTCTTT
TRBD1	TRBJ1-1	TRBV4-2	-	CASSQSGGSTEAFF	TGTGCCAGCAGCCAATCAGGGGGCAGTACTGAAGCTTTCTTT
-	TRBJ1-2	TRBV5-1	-	CASSLDRESWGYTF	TGCGCCAGCAGCTTGGATCGGGAAAGTTGGGGCTACACCTTC
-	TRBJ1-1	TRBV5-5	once	CASTLELRAFF	TGTGCCAGCACCCTCGAGCTGAGGGCTTTCTTT
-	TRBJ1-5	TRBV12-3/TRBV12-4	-	CASSLGGVDAQHF	TGTGCCAGCAGTTTAGGGGGGGTGGATGCCCAGCATTTT
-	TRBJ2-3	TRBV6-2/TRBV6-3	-	CASSYLASTDTQYF	TGTGCCAGCAGTTACCTAGCCTCCACAGATACGCAGTATTTT
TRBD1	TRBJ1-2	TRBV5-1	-	CASSSTGDYGYTF	TGCGCCAGCAGCTCTACAGGGGACTATGGCTACACCTTC
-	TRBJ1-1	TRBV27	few	CASSLRGNTEAFF	TGTGCCAGCAGTTTAAGAGGGAACACTGAAGCTTTCTTT
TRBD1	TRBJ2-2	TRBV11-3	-	CASSFDRVAGELFF	TGTGCCAGCAGCTTCGACAGGGTAGCCGGGGAGCTGTTTTTT
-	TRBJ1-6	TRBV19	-	CASTGTHNSPLHF	TGTGCCAGTACCGGGACACATAATTCACCCCTCCACTTT
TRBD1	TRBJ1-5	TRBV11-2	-	CASSWGQGQPQHF	TGTGCCAGCAGCTGGGGACAGGGACAGCCCCAGCATTTT
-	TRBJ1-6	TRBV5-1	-	CASSHSSLTGGFAPLHF	TGCGCCAGCAGCCACTCCTCGCTGACCGGGGGGTTTGCACCCCTCCACTTT
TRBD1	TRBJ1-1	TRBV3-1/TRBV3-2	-	CASSRQGAEAFF	TGTGCCAGCAGCCGACAGGGGGCTGAAGCTTTCTTT
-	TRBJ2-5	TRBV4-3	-	CASSQDRVQGQETQYF	TGCGCCAGCAGCCAAGATCGGGTACAGGGCCAAGAGACCCAGTACTTC
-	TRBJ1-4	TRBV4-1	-	CASSQGEAGTYEKLFF	TGCGCCAGCAGCCAAGGGGAGGCAGGGACTTATGAAAAACTGTTTTTT
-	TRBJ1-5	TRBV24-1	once	CATSRSTPDSGSNQPQHF	TGTGCCACCAGCCGCTCAACCCCCGACTCTGGAAGCAATCAGCCCCAGCATTTT
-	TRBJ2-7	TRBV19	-	CATTRDFTYEQYF	TGTGCGACAACACGGGACTTCACCTACGAGCAGTACTTC
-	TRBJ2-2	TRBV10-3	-	CAISESGQGKNTGELFF	TGTGCCATCAGTGAGTCTGGGCAGGGGAAGAACACCGGGGAGCTGTTTTTT
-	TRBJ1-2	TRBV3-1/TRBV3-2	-	CASSQARVTNYGYTF	TGTGCCAGCAGCCAAGCACGGGTTACTAACTATGGCTACACCTTC
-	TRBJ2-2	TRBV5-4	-	CASSLGSGPRVGSGELFF	TGTGCCAGCAGCTTGGGTTCGGGCCCCAGGGTCGGGTCCGGGGAGCTGTTTTTT
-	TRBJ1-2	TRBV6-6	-	CASSYNRDGYGYTF	TGTGCCAGCAGTTACAACAGGGATGGCTATGGCTACACCTTC
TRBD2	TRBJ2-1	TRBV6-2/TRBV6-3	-	CASSGLAGGPDNEQFF	TGTGCCAGCAGTGGACTAGCGGGGGGGCCGGACAATGAGCAGTTCTTC
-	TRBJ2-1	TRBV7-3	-	CASSLDLEGEQFF	TGTGCCAGCAGCTTAGATCTAGAGGGTGAGCAGTTCTTC
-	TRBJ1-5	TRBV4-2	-	CASSRGRESQPQHF	TGTGCCAGCAGCCGAGGACGGGAAAGTCAGCCCCAGCATTTT
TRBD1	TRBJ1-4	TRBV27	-	CASSSLGTAEEKLFF	TGTGCCAGCAGTTCACTCGGGACAGCTGAAGAAAAACTGTTTTTT
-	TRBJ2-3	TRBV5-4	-	CASSLELRTDTQYF	TGTGCCAGCAGCTTGGAACTACGCACAGATACGCAGTATTTT
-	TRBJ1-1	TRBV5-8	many	CASSHHQFEAFF	TGTGCCAGCAGCCATCATCAGTTTGAAGCTTTCTTT
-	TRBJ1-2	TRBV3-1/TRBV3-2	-	CASSQLGARYGYTF	TGTGCCAGCAGCCAGTTAGGAGCCCGCTATGGCTACACCTTC
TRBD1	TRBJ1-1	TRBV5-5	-	CASSLRPGQELNTEAFF	TGTGCCAGCAGCTTGAGGCCGGGACAGGAGTTGAACACTGAAGCTTTCTTT
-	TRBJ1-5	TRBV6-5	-	CASTGRELGQPQHF	TGTGCCAGCACCGGGAGAGAACTAGGTCAGCCCCAGCATTTT
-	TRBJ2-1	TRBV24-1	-	CATSDFRQYNEQFF	TGTGCCACCAGTGATTTTAGACAGTACAATGAGCAGTTCTTC
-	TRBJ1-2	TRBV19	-	CASSIETEARYGYTF	TGTGCCAGTAGTATAGAGACGGAGGCTCGCTATGGCTACACCTTC
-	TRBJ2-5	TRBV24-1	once	CATSERGGETQYF	TGTGCCACCAGCGAAAGGGGGGGTGAGACCCAGTACTTC
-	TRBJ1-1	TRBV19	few	CASTTGWLTGGTEAFF	TGTGCCAGTACTACCGGATGGCTTACCGGGGGCACTGAAGCTTTCTTT
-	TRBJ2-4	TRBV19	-	CASSTPDARGNIQYF	TGTGCCAGTAGTACCCCCGACGCGCGGGGAAACATTCAGTACTTC
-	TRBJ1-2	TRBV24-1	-	CVTSAANYGYTF	TGTGTCACCAGTGCTGCTAACTATGGCTACACCTTC
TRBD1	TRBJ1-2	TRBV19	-	CASSEGAFNYGYTF	TGTGCCAGTAGTGAGGGGGCTTTCAACTATGGCTACACCTTC
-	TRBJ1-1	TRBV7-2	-	CASSTQGIPTEAFF	TGTGCCAGCAGCACCCAGGGGATCCCCACTGAAGCTTTCTTT
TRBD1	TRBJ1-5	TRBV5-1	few	CASSEGTANQPQHF	TGCGCCAGCAGCGAGGGGACAGCTAATCAGCCCCAGCATTTT
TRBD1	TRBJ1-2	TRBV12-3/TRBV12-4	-	CASSDRVTYGYTF	TGTGCCAGCAGTGACAGGGTTACCTATGGCTACACCTTC
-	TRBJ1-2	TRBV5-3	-	CARSSLTGSGYGYTF	TGTGCCAGAAGCTCACTAACAGGGTCTGGCTATGGCTACACCTTC
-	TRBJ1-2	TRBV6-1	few	CASSEYGGKGDGYTF	TGTGCCAGCAGTGAATACGGGGGAAAAGGGGATGGCTACACCTTC
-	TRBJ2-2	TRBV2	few	CASRKTITGELFF	TGTGCCAGCAGGAAGACAATCACCGGGGAGCTGTTTTTT
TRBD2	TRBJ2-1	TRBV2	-	CASRGLAGGYNEQFF	TGTGCCAGCAGGGGACTAGCGGGGGGGTACAATGAGCAGTTCTTC
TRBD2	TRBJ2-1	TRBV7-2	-	CASSLVASGGHEQFF	TGTGCCAGCAGCTTAGTGGCTAGCGGGGGACATGAGCAGTTCTTC
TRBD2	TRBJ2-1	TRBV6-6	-	CASSRTSDEQFF	TGTGCCAGCAGCCGGACTAGCGATGAGCAGTTCTTC
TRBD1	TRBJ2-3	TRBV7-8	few	CASSAPGQAGDTQYF	TGTGCCAGCAGCGCACCGGGACAGGCCGGAGATACGCAGTATTTT